One and the same sample provided the 18 T cell receptor beta chains below, sequenced in a study of T cell responses to AZD1222 COVID-19 vaccine. Using immunoSEQ multiplex PCR, the repertoire was profiled, and TCRdb retains in-frame clones only, with some absent. The sample yields around 180,000 clones, around 90% seen once. Specimen: peripheral blood, collected on day 0 of AZD1222 vaccination. These receptors originate from an adult in good health.

The chain links TRBV2 to TRBJ1-5; D is possibly TRBD1 (6 bases). The CDR3 has 14 amino acids. The germline V and J ends were trimmed by 4 bases and 7 bases, with 14 bases remaining between them. Germline loops: CDR1 SNHLY, CDR2 FYNNEI. CDR3 in DNA: TGTGCCAGCAGTGTGGAAACAGGGAAACAGCCCCAGCATTTT. This sequence encodes CASSVETGKQPQHF.

The sample holds a few counts of this clone. The V and J genes are TRBV5-1 and TRBJ1-1; TRBD1 agrees at 8 bases. This CDR3 spans 16 amino acids. The J segment lost 3 bases and the V segment lost 1 base, leaving 8 bases of the junction unmatched. CDR1 is SGHRS and CDR2 is YFSETQ in the germline V gene. The CDR3 reads CASSLQPGGLDTEAFF. CDR3 nucleotides: TGCGCCAGCAGCTTGCAGCCAGGGGGCTTGGACACTGAAGCTTTCTTT.

CDR3 sequence reads: CASSLALAGREQYF. Here the CDR3 DNA reads TGTGCCAGCAGCTTGGCGCTAGCGGGACGGGAGCAGTACTTC. V gene TRBV5-6 combines with J gene TRBJ2-7, with TRBD2 identical over 9 bases. The length of the CDR3 is 14 residues. Losses at the gene ends were 0 bases for V and 7 bases for J; bases not matched to a gene: 5. CDR1 SGHDT and CDR2 YYEEEE come from the germline V gene.

V gene TRBV2 combines with J gene TRBJ1-1; possibly TRBD1 for D (6 bases). Trimming took off 6 bases at V and 3 bases at J, with 14 bases between the two ends. CDR1 SNHLY and CDR2 FYNNEI come from the germline V gene. The CDR3 consists of 14 residues. CDR3 sequence reads: CASSRDTTYTEAFF. In nucleotides, the CDR3 is TGTGCCAGCAGCCGGGACACAACATACACTGAAGCTTTCTTT.

This clone was recorded once. This chain joins TRBV6-2 or TRBV6-3 and TRBJ1-1; D might be TRBD1 (5 bases). The germline V gene has CDR1 MNHEY and CDR2 SVGEGT. The CDR3 has 14 residues. Trimming took off 6 bases at V and 1 base at J, with 12 bases between the two ends. The CDR3 DNA reads TGTGCCAGCAGCGTTTTCGGGGGGAACACTGAAGCTTTCTTT. Amino acid sequence: CASSVFGGNTEAFF.

This clone was counted once. This chain uses TRBV5-8 with TRBJ1-4, with D uncertain. Between the trimmed V and J ends, which lost 4 bases and 0 bases, there was a span of 13 bases. This CDR3 is built from 16 residues. Germline V gene data show CDR1 as SGHTS and CDR2 as YDEGEE. The DNA of the CDR3 is TGTGCCAGCAGCCCCGAGGACGGTTCAACTAATGAAAAACTGTTTTTT. Encoded protein: CASSPEDGSTNEKLFF.

The rearrangement uses TRBV5-6 and TRBJ2-7; D perhaps matches TRBD1 (7 bases). V lost 1 base to trimming and J lost 2 bases, with 22 bases between them. The V gene's germline CDR1 is SGHDT and CDR2 YYEEEE. This CDR3 region has 18 residues. The CDR3 protein is CASSLSLGAGQIPYEQYF. Written as DNA, the CDR3 is TGTGCCAGCAGCTTGAGCCTTGGTGCGGGACAGATCCCCTACGAGCAGTACTTC.

The chain employs TRBV28 and TRBJ1-1; a possible D gene is TRBD1 (6 bases). The CDR3 is 13 residues long. Germline lookup yields CDR1 MDHEN and CDR2 SYDVKM. The ends were cut back, 10 bases at V and 4 bases at J, with 16 bases in the middle. Here the CDR3 reads CANRDNEGTEAFF. CDR3 bases: TGTGCCAACCGGGACAACGAAGGCACTGAAGCTTTCTTT.

The table lists this clone with a count of one. The chain has TRBV6-4 and TRBJ2-1, with D unresolved. This CDR3 contains 16 residues. V dropped 2 bases and J dropped 6 bases, with 17 bases sitting between them. Germline CDR1 MRHNA, CDR2 SNTAGT. In nucleotides, the CDR3 is TGTGCCAGCAGTGACACTGACCGGGTAGCTCGCAATGAGCAGTTCTTC. This encodes CASSDTDRVARNEQFF.

The chain recombines TRBV11-3 with TRBJ2-5; no clear D. The germline V and J ends were trimmed by 0 bases and 7 bases, with 6 bases remaining between them. In germline, CDR1 is SGHNT, CDR2 YENEEA. The CDR3 totals 12 residues. The CDR3 sequence is CASSLDWGTQYF. Here the CDR3 DNA reads TGTGCCAGCAGCTTAGACTGGGGGACCCAGTACTTC.

CDR3 DNA sequence: TGTGCCACCAGCGAGGGACTTGTCGCAACTAATGAAAAACTGTTTTTT. The encoded protein is CATSEGLVATNEKLFF. The chain combines TRBV15 with TRBJ1-4; D is perhaps TRBD1 (5 bases). The CDR3 totals 16 residues. From germline, CDR1 is LNHNV and CDR2 YYDKDF (reference sequence). The V end was cut by 5 bases, the J end by 0 bases, with 13 bases between.

The rearrangement links TRBV29-1 to TRBJ1-6; 8 nucleotides align to TRBD1. The V and J ends lost 5 bases and 6 bases, in that order; junction bases with no gene match: 6. Germline V lookup: CDR1 SQVTM, CDR2 ANQGSEA. The CDR3 sequence is 14 residues long. The CDR3 DNA reads TGCAGCGTTCGGGCAGGGGGCAGTAATTCACCCCTCCACTTT. Its protein is CSVRAGGSNSPLHF.

This clone was counted once. V usage is TRBV24-1 and J usage is TRBJ2-1; the match to TRBD2 covers 8 bases. V shed 11 bases, J shed 4 bases, and the junction held 6 bases outside the gene matches. Germline CDR1 KGHDR, CDR2 SFDVKD. CDR3 size: 13 residues. In DNA form, the CDR3 reads TGTGCCATCCGAGCTAGCGGGTACAATGAGCAGTTCTTC. It translates to CAIRASGYNEQFF.

The V and J genes are TRBV5-4 and TRBJ1-1; unclear D gene. V lost 3 bases, J lost 5 bases, and 17 bases lay in between. The V gene's germline CDR1 is SGHNT and CDR2 YYREEE (reference sequence). The length of the CDR3 is 15 residues. The CDR3 loop reads CASSSSRTLGTEAFF. The CDR3 bases are TGTGCCAGCAGCTCTTCTCGGACTTTGGGGACTGAAGCTTTCTTT. The full variable domain, its missing parts supplied by reference TRBV5-4 and TRBJ1-1, is ETGVTQSPTHLIKTRGQQVTLRCSSQSGHNTVSWYQQALGQGPQFIFQYYREEENGRGNFPPRFSGLQFPNYSSELNVNALELDDSALYLCASSSSRTLGTEAFFGQGTRLTVV.

The rearrangement links TRBV27 to TRBJ2-3; D is perhaps TRBD1 (5 bases). Germline V gene sequence: CDR1 MNHEY, CDR2 SMNVEV (reference sequence). Trimming stripped 7 bases from V and 4 bases from J, with 6 bases between. This CDR3 has 11 residues. This chain's CDR3 is CASKGPDTQYF. In nucleotides, the CDR3 is TGTGCCAGCAAGGGGCCAGATACGCAGTATTTT.

This chain joins TRBV12-3 or TRBV12-4 and TRBJ1-2; 7 bases are a match to TRBD1. The V segment lost 6 bases and the J segment 3 bases; nucleotides outside the gene matches: 4. The CDR3 is made up of 13 amino acids. CDR3 region: CASRQTGYYGYTF. The CDR3 region has the DNA TGTGCCAGCAGGCAGACAGGGTACTATGGCTACACCTTC.

V and J are TRBV19 and TRBJ1-5; D is unclear. The length of the CDR3 is 16 residues. Between the trimmed V and J ends, which lost 3 bases and 0 bases, there was a span of 12 bases. The germline CDR1 and CDR2 sequences are LNHDA and SQIVND (reference sequence). CDR3 nucleotides: TGTGCCAGTAGTATTATATCCGCCAATAGCAATCAGCCCCAGCATTTT. It is translated as CASSIISANSNQPQHF.

The CDR3 nucleotides are TGTGCCAGCAGCTGGGGACAGAGGGGTGAAAAACTGTTTTTT. It codes for CASSWGQRGEKLFF. The J gene is TRBJ1-4, the V gene TRBV5-8, with TRBD1 identical over 7 bases. Germline-derived CDR1 and CDR2 are SGHTS and YDEGEE. The CDR3 consists of 14 residues. Germline trimming cut 3 bases from V and 7 bases from J; bases unmatched to any gene: 6.